These 28 T cell receptor beta chains were sequenced from one sample in a study of T cell changes during pregnancy in multiple sclerosis. TCRdb's copy holds only in-frame clones and misses some; the assay was immunoSEQ multiplex PCR. This table holds some 60,000 clones, about nine tenths found once. The sample was peripheral blood, taken in the first trimester of pregnancy. These receptors were obtained from a female donor in good health, enrolled as a control in a pregnancy study.

The chain recombines TRBV7-3 with TRBJ1-1; tentatively, D is TRBD1 (6 bases). Germline loops: CDR1 SGHTA, CDR2 FQGTGA. The CDR3 totals 15 residues. Trimming stripped 0 bases from V and 1 base from J, with 9 bases between. CDR3 sequence reads: CASSLTGGANTEAFF. In nucleotides, the CDR3 is TGTGCCAGCAGCTTAACAGGGGGGGCGAACACTGAAGCTTTCTTT.

The chain employs TRBV21-1 and TRBJ2-1; the D call TRBD2 from the table was never checked on the DNA. TRBV21-1 has pseudogene status. This CDR3 comprises 18 residues. CDR3 sequence: CASSPRLAGGLSYNEQFF. The CDR3 DNA sequence: TGTGCCAGCAGCCCCAGACTAGCGGGGGGCCTCAGTTACAATGAGCAGTTCTTC.

This rearrangement joins TRBV19 to TRBJ2-1, with a possible D match to TRBD2 (6 bases). Trimming pared 3 bases from V and 2 bases from J, leaving 23 bases between. Germline lookup yields CDR1 LNHDA and CDR2 SQIVND (reference sequence). The CDR3 consists of 19 residues. The CDR3 DNA sequence: TGTGCCAGTAGTATGTCGGCCCCTTCTGGCGGGGATGCCTACAATGAGCAGTTCTTC. It translates to CASSMSAPSGGDAYNEQFF.

In DNA form, the CDR3 reads TGTGCCAGCACCTTTTCCTCTGGGGCCAACGTCCTGACTTTC. Translating gives CASTFSSGANVLTF. The genes are TRBV27 and TRBJ2-6; no reliable D call. Germline assignment: CDR1 MNHEY and CDR2 SMNVEV (reference sequence). This CDR3 has 14 amino acids. V dropped 7 bases and J dropped 0 bases, with 7 bases sitting between them.

The chain has TRBV19 and TRBJ1-3; D is ambiguous. This CDR3 contains 15 residues. Germline CDR1 and CDR2: LNHDA and SQIVND (reference sequence). V was clipped by 5 bases and J by 0 bases, with 11 bases between them. In DNA form, the CDR3 reads TGTGCCAGTAGTTTCTCGGGAACCTCTGGAAACACCATATATTTT. Its protein product is CASSFSGTSGNTIYF.

CDR3 in amino acids: CASSHPGPAGGGYTF. The DNA of the CDR3 is TGCGCCAGCAGCCATCCTGGACCCGCGGGAGGCGGCTACACCTTC. The chain combines TRBV5-1 with TRBJ1-2, with D unclear. V gave up 4 bases and J gave up 8 bases, with 21 bases separating them. The CDR3 has 15 amino acids. Germline values: CDR1 SGHRS, CDR2 YFSETQ.

This clone was detected once. The genes are TRBV5-1 and TRBJ2-3, with TRBD1 identical over 7 bases. The CDR3 is 14 amino acids. Trimming cost V 4 bases and J 4 bases; bases outside gene matches: 6. Per the germline V gene, CDR1 is SGHRS and CDR2 is YFSETQ. The CDR3 bases are TGCGCCAGCAGCCTTGGACAGGCCTCAGATACGCAGTATTTT. Translated, it gives CASSLGQASDTQYF.

This chain links TRBV28 with TRBJ1-2, with D maybe TRBD1 (5 bases). Germline V gene lookup returns CDR1 MDHEN and CDR2 SYDVKM. The CDR3 consists of 12 residues. V was pared by 9 bases and J by 7 bases, with 15 bases between. CDR3 coding DNA: TGTGCCAGTTCGACTGGGGCTCGTGGCTACACCTTC. It specifies CASSTGARGYTF.

This chain connects TRBV7-9 to TRBJ2-7; 10 bases line up with TRBD2. Germline V CDR1 and CDR2: SEHNR, FQNEAQ (reference sequence). This CDR3 is 15 amino acids long. V lost 0 bases to trimming and J lost 3 bases; unmatched junction nucleotides: 2. The CDR3 coding sequence is TGTGCCAGCAGCTTAGCAGTAGCGGGGGGCTACGAGCAGTACTTC. It translates to CASSLAVAGGYEQYF.

The rearrangement links TRBV2 to TRBJ2-5, with D possibly TRBD2 on 5 matching bases. V lost 2 bases and J 5 bases, leaving 12 bases between the germline ends. Germline CDR1 and CDR2: SNHLY and FYNNEI. CDR3 length: 14 residues. The CDR3 here is CASSELTRGETQYF. DNA for the CDR3: TGTGCCAGCAGTGAACTCACCCGAGGGGAGACCCAGTACTTC. Supplemented by reference TRBV2 and TRBJ2-5, the full variable domain reads EPEVTQTPSHQVTQMGQEVILRCVPISNHLYFYWYRQILGQKVEFLVSFYNNEISEKSEIFDDQFSVERPDGSNFTLKIRSTKLEDSAMYFCASSELTRGETQYFGPGTRLLVL.

The V call is TRBV18, the J call TRBJ2-3; TRBD1 might be the D (6 bases). The CDR3 runs 14 residues. V was trimmed by 4 bases and J by 4 bases, leaving 12 bases between them. Germline assignment: CDR1 KGHSH and CDR2 LQKENI. CDR3: CASSLNREPDTQYF. CDR3 nucleotides: TGTGCCAGCTCACTGAACAGGGAACCAGATACGCAGTATTTT.

This clone appeared once. The chain joins TRBV7-2 to TRBJ2-7; D not resolved. The CDR3 runs 15 residues. The germline CDR1 and CDR2 sequences are SGHTA and FQGNSA. V was shortened by 7 bases and J by 2 bases, with 18 bases between the two germline ends. CDR3 amino acids: CASTVGDPRTYEQYF. The CDR3 region has the DNA TGTGCCAGCACCGTAGGAGACCCACGGACCTACGAGCAGTACTTC.

The chain uses TRBV7-9 and TRBJ1-1; 7 positions match TRBD1. The germline V gene encodes CDR1 SEHNR and CDR2 FQNEAQ (reference sequence). Trimming cost V 5 bases and J 3 bases; bases outside gene matches: 3. This CDR3 has 13 residues. CDR3 loop: CASSTGQDTEAFF. In DNA, the CDR3 is TGTGCCAGCAGCACTGGACAGGACACTGAAGCTTTCTTT.

This clone was seen a few times. J is TRBJ1-1 and V is TRBV19, with D tentatively TRBD1 (6 bases). The CDR3 is made up of 13 amino acids. V was pared by 7 bases and J by 3 bases, with 12 bases between. In germline, CDR1 is LNHDA, CDR2 SQIVND (reference sequence). The CDR3 coding sequence is TGTGCCAGTAATCATGCAGGGGACACTGAAGCTTTCTTT. Translation: CASNHAGDTEAFF.

The V and J genes are TRBV30 and TRBJ1-1, with a possible D match to TRBD1 (5 bases). The CDR3 extends over 14 amino acids. Germline CDR1 reads GTSNPN; CDR2 reads SVGIG (reference sequence). Trimming shortened V by 3 bases and J by 1 base, and 12 bases separated the two germline ends. CDR3 DNA sequence: TGTGCCTGGAGATCAATTAGGGGGAACACTGAAGCTTTCTTT. Translating gives CAWRSIRGNTEAFF. Variable domain in full (rest from reference TRBV30 and TRBJ1-1): SQTIHQWPATLVQPVGSPLSLECTVEGTSNPNLYWYRQAAGRGLQLLFYSVGIGQISSEVPQNLSASRPQDRQFILSSKKLLLSDSGFYLCAWRSIRGNTEAFFGQGTRLTVV.

The chain joins TRBV6-6 to TRBJ2-7, with 8 bases aligning to TRBD1. V lost 5 bases to trimming and J lost 5 bases; unmatched junction nucleotides: 8. The V gene's germline CDR1 is MNHNY and CDR2 SVGAGI (reference sequence). The CDR3 consists of 14 residues. The CDR3 spells CASSLYQGADEQYF. The CDR3 DNA sequence: TGTGCCAGCAGTCTCTACCAGGGGGCGGACGAGCAGTACTTC.

V and J are TRBV9 and TRBJ2-7; D remains ambiguous. V was pared by 0 bases and J by 0 bases, with 10 bases between. CDR3 size: 15 residues. Germline V CDR1 and CDR2: SGDLS, YYNGEE. Here the CDR3 reads CASSVGAASSYEQYF. For the CDR3, the DNA is TGTGCCAGCAGCGTAGGTGCAGCTAGCTCCTACGAGCAGTACTTC.

The gene calls are TRBV27 and TRBJ1-5, with unresolved D. Germline CDR1 is MNHEY and CDR2 is SMNVEV (reference sequence). Trimming pared 3 bases from V and 2 bases from J, leaving 8 bases between. CDR3 length: 14 residues. The CDR3 DNA reads TGTGCCAGCAGTTTGGGGAGCGGCAATCAGCCCCAGCATTTT. This gives the protein CASSLGSGNQPQHF.

The rearrangement links TRBV15 to TRBJ2-5; TRBD2 is a possible D gene (6 bases). The V end lost 4 bases, the J end lost 5 bases, and 14 bases lay between the germline ends. The CDR3 has 14 residues. Germline lookup yields CDR1 LNHNV and CDR2 YYDKDF (reference sequence). DNA for the CDR3: TGTGCCACCAGCATTGGGTGGGGGGTCGAGACCCAGTACTTC. It codes for CATSIGWGVETQYF.

This sequence joins TRBV18 and TRBJ2-2, with TRBD2 identical over 14 bases. The CDR3 is 16 amino acids. Trimming at V came to 5 bases and at J to 4 bases, leaving 3 bases not matched to a gene. Per germline, CDR1 KGHSH and CDR2 LQKENI. The CDR3 sequence: CASSGGLAGVTGELFF. The DNA of the CDR3 is TGTGCCAGCTCAGGGGGACTAGCGGGAGTCACCGGGGAGCTGTTTTTT.

The V gene is TRBV2, the J gene TRBJ1-5; TRBD1 agrees at 7 bases. Germline V gene sequence: CDR1 SNHLY, CDR2 FYNNEI. There are 14 residues in the CDR3. Trimming at V came to 2 bases and at J to 6 bases, leaving 4 bases not matched to a gene. The CDR3 loop reads CASSEITGVQPQHF. The CDR3 bases are TGTGCCAGCAGTGAAATCACAGGGGTTCAGCCCCAGCATTTT. The full variable domain, with the rest looked up from reference TRBV2 and TRBJ1-5, is EPEVTQTPSHQVTQMGQEVILRCVPISNHLYFYWYRQILGQKVEFLVSFYNNEISEKSEIFDDQFSVERPDGSNFTLKIRSTKLEDSAMYFCASSEITGVQPQHFGDGTRLSIL.

The rearrangement joins TRBV28 to TRBJ2-2; a weak D match, TRBD2 (5 bases). The CDR3 length is 14 residues. Trimming cost V 1 base and J 6 bases, with 9 bases left between them. Germline V gene sequence: CDR1 MDHEN, CDR2 SYDVKM. CDR3 sequence: CASSLLRAAGELFF. In DNA form, the CDR3 reads TGTGCCAGCAGTTTATTGAGGGCTGCCGGGGAGCTGTTTTTT.

The J gene is TRBJ2-1, the V gene TRBV9; 9 nucleotides match TRBD2. CDR1 is SGDLS, CDR2 YYNGEE, per germline. Germline trimming cut 0 bases from V and 7 bases from J; bases unmatched to any gene: 2. The CDR3 sequence is 14 residues long. The CDR3 nucleotides read TGTGCCAGCAGCGTAGGGGGACTAGCTAATGAGCAGTTCTTC. Protein: CASSVGGLANEQFF.

The chain recombines TRBV7-9 with TRBJ2-3; TRBD2 might be the D (5 bases). This CDR3 has 12 residues. In germline, CDR1 is SEHNR, CDR2 FQNEAQ (reference sequence). With 2 bases removed from V and 6 bases from J, the gap between germline ends came to 6 bases. The CDR3 spells CASSLTGDTQYF. CDR3 bases: TGTGCCAGCAGCTTAACGGGGGATACGCAGTATTTT.

The chain uses TRBV28 and TRBJ1-2; maybe TRBD1 (5 bases). Between the trimmed V and J ends, which lost 6 bases and 4 bases, there was a span of 18 bases. Germline CDR1 and CDR2: MDHEN and SYDVKM. This CDR3 comprises 15 residues. The CDR3 region has the DNA TGTGCCAGCAGAACTGGGGGGGAGGCGGGCTATGGCTACACCTTC. Protein product: CASRTGGEAGYGYTF.

This clone was observed a handful of times. V gene TRBV6-1 combines with J gene TRBJ2-3; TRBD2 aligns across 8 bases. Trimming removed 1 base from V and 1 base from J; junction bases left unmatched: 1. Germline values: CDR1 MNHNS, CDR2 SASEGT. CDR3 length: 15 amino acids. CDR3 sequence reads: CASSEVGGGTDTQYF. In nucleotides, the CDR3 is TGTGCCAGCAGTGAAGTCGGGGGGGGCACAGATACGCAGTATTTT.

The chain combines TRBV6-5 with TRBJ1-2, with D unresolved. Germline CDR1 reads MNHEY; CDR2 reads SVGAGI. The CDR3 is made up of 16 amino acids. The ends were cut back, 2 bases at V and 5 bases at J, with 18 bases in the middle. CDR3 bases: TGTGCCAGCAGTTACCCAACTGCCGGGGTTGGGTATGGCTACACCTTC. This translates into CASSYPTAGVGYGYTF.

The CDR3 here is CASSRTIWTSGRDEQFF. The CDR3 nucleotides read TGTGCCAGCAGCCGGACGATCTGGACTAGCGGGAGAGATGAGCAGTTCTTC. The J gene is TRBJ2-1, the V gene TRBV5-6; TRBD2 matches at 13 bases. The V and J ends lost 4 bases and 8 bases, in that order; junction bases with no gene match: 12. Germline V gene lookup returns CDR1 SGHDT and CDR2 YYEEEE. This CDR3 spans 17 amino acids.